This is a list of T cell receptor beta chains from one sample in a study of post-analysis software for immune sequencing data. MiXCR, run by TCRdb on the PCR reads, gives a single entry per CDR3 protein. The table has approximately 730,000 distinct CDR3 sequences, 35% to 55% seen once. The sequencing input was blood. These receptors were collected from a girl aged 5-17 years with multiple sclerosis. Each CDR3 is given with its conserved first and last residue. Each record gives: J gene, D gene, clone size, V gene, CDR3 DNA, CDR3 protein. The D gene is left open where the match is weak. Expanded clones get a size class; other rows say once, few or many, or leave the size out.

TRBJ2-3 TRBD1 NA TRBV5-1 TGCGCCAGCAGCTCCCGGGACAGGGGGCAGGTAGATACGCAGTATTTT CASSSRDRGQVDTQYF
TRBJ2-7 TRBD1 few TRBV28 TGTGCCAGCAGGCACCGACAGGGGTCGTACGAGCAGTACTTC CASRHRQGSYEQYF
TRBJ1-1 NA few TRBV11-1 TGTGCCAGCAGCTTAGCGAGGGGGGACGACACTGAAGCTTTCTTT CASSLARGDDTEAFF
TRBJ1-2 NA NA TRBV6-2/TRBV6-3 TGTGCCAGCCGAGAGGGGCACCATGGCTACACCTTC CASREGHHGYTF
TRBJ2-7 NA NA TRBV6-2/TRBV6-3 TGTGCCAGCAGTTCGGTGGCTAGCTTGTCCTACGAGCAGTACTTC CASSSVASLSYEQYF
TRBJ2-5 NA few TRBV18 TGTGCCAGCTCACCACCGGCCGGGGCCCAAGAGACCCAGTACTTC CASSPPAGAQETQYF
TRBJ2-5 TRBD1 NA TRBV7-9 TGTGCCAGCAGCCCGGCGGACAGGCCCCGAGAGACCCAGTACTTC CASSPADRPRETQYF
TRBJ2-4 NA NA TRBV4-3 TGCGCCAGCAGCCAAGATCGTACAGCGAGGAGGGAGCAGTACTTC CASSQDRTARREQYF
TRBJ1-5 NA NA TRBV12-3/TRBV12-4 TGTGCCAGCACTCTCTCACTGAGCGGGCAGCCCCAGCATTTT CASTLSLSGQPQHF
TRBJ2-1 TRBD2 NA TRBV20-1 TGCAGTTCCGTCCCGGGACTAAGAAATGAGCAGTTCTTC CSSVPGLRNEQFF
TRBJ1-2 TRBD1 NA TRBV18 TGCGCCAGCTCACCACCTTCGGGGACAGGGATTTATGGCTACACCTTC CASSPPSGTGIYGYTF
TRBJ2-7 TRBD2 NA TRBV7-2 TGTGCCAGCAGCCCCACTAGCGGGAGGGCCGTATACGAGCAGTACTTC CASSPTSGRAVYEQYF
TRBJ2-5 NA few TRBV20-1 TGCAGTGCTAGCGAACTAGGGACAAAGTTGACCCAGTACTTC CSASELGTKLTQYF
TRBJ1-2 TRBD1 few TRBV11-3 TGTGCCAGCAGCCCCACGGACAGGGTTGACTATGGCTACACCTTC CASSPTDRVDYGYTF
TRBJ2-4 NA few TRBV7-6 TGTGCCAGCAGCTCTGTAATCGGGGAGCAGTACTTC CASSSVIGEQYF
TRBJ2-1 NA NA TRBV20-1 TGCAATGCTAGTCAGCCTACCACCAATGAGCAGTTCTTC CNASQPTTNEQFF
TRBJ2-1 TRBD2 NA TRBV24-1 TGTGCCACCAGTGATCCGGGACTAGTAGGCAATGAGCAGTTCTTC CATSDPGLVGNEQFF
TRBJ2-7 NA few TRBV6-6 TGTGCCAGACAGAAGGGGCGTGAGTACGAGCAGTACTTC CARQKGREYEQYF
TRBJ1-4 NA NA TRBV5-6 TGTGCCAGCAGCTTGAAAACCAATGAAAAACTGTTTTTT CASSLKTNEKLFF
TRBJ2-1 TRBD2 NA TRBV5-5 TGTGCCAGCAGCGTGACCGGGACTAGCGGGCCCACCACCTGCAATGAGCAGTTCTTC CASSVTGTSGPTTCNEQFF
TRBJ2-7 NA few TRBV7-3 TGTGCCAGCAGCTTAAGTGGGGGGGCAAGCGAGCAGTACTTC CASSLSGGASEQYF
TRBJ2-7 NA few TRBV7-8 TGTGCCAGCAGCTTAGAGGGTACGGGAAGGGGACACGAGCAGTACTTC CASSLEGTGRGHEQYF
TRBJ1-1 NA few TRBV4-3 TGCGCCAGCAGCCAAAACCGGGGGGTAAACACTGAAGCTTTCTTT CASSQNRGVNTEAFF
TRBJ2-6 NA NA TRBV11-2 TGTGCCAGCAGCGCGACGGGGGTTCCTGGGGCCAACGTCCGGACTTTC CASSATGVPGANVRTF
TRBJ2-7 NA once TRBV14 TGTGCCAGCAGCCTCTTTAAGGGGGGCGAGCAGTACTTC CASSLFKGGEQYF
TRBJ2-1 NA NA TRBV5-1 TGCGCCAGCAGCTTGGCCTGGGGTATGGATGAGCAGTTCTTC CASSLAWGMDEQFF
TRBJ2-1 NA NA TRBV6-1 TGTGCCAGCAGTCGAACTAGCAATGAGCAGTTCTTC CASSRTSNEQFF
TRBJ2-1 TRBD2 NA TRBV20-1 TGCAGTGCTAGACGGACTAGCGGGAGGCAGTTCTTC CSARRTSGRQFF
TRBJ2-1 NA NA TRBV7-9 TGTGCCAGCAGCTCCCGGGCGTCGGGGGCCTACAATGAGCAGTTCTTC CASSSRASGAYNEQFF
TRBJ1-2 NA NA TRBV6-5 TGTGCCAGCAGTTACTCGAAAGGCCATTCACGTGGCTACACCTTC CASSYSKGHSRGYTF
TRBJ2-1 TRBD2 once TRBV20-1 TGCAGTGCTAGAGGATTCCTAGCGGGAGGGCCCAACAATGAGCAGTTCTTC CSARGFLAGGPNNEQFF
TRBJ2-2 NA NA TRBV28 TGTGCCAGCAGTCTTCGACAGAACACCGGGGAGCTGTTTTTT CASSLRQNTGELFF
TRBJ1-1 NA NA TRBV24-1 TGTGCCACCAGTGATTCCCAATACACTGAAGCTTTCTTT CATSDSQYTEAFF
TRBJ2-7 TRBD2 NA TRBV10-3 TGTGCCACCCAGGGGACTAGCGGAAACTACGAGCAGTACTTC CATQGTSGNYEQYF
TRBJ2-3 NA NA TRBV6-4 TGTGCCAGCAGTATCGGCGGACACCGGGGGGATACGCAGTATTTT CASSIGGHRGDTQYF
TRBJ2-1 TRBD1 NA TRBV7-9 TGTGCCAGCAGCTTAGGGACAGGGGGATTGGGTGAGCAGTTCTTC CASSLGTGGLGEQFF
TRBJ1-1 NA few TRBV9 TGTGCCAGCAGCGTACAATCAGGGGCGGGAAACACTGAAGCTTTCTTT CASSVQSGAGNTEAFF
TRBJ1-2 NA NA TRBV5-5 TGTGCCAGCAGCTGGGAGAGGGGGGACTATGGCTACACCTTC CASSWERGDYGYTF
TRBJ2-5 NA NA TRBV3-1 TGTGCCAGCAGCCAATCTCTCGGCAGGGTGGCCCAAGAGACCCAGTACTTC CASSQSLGRVAQETQYF
TRBJ2-7 NA NA TRBV24-1 TGTGCCACCAGTGCCATAACGGGTTCCGAGCAGTACTTC CATSAITGSEQYF